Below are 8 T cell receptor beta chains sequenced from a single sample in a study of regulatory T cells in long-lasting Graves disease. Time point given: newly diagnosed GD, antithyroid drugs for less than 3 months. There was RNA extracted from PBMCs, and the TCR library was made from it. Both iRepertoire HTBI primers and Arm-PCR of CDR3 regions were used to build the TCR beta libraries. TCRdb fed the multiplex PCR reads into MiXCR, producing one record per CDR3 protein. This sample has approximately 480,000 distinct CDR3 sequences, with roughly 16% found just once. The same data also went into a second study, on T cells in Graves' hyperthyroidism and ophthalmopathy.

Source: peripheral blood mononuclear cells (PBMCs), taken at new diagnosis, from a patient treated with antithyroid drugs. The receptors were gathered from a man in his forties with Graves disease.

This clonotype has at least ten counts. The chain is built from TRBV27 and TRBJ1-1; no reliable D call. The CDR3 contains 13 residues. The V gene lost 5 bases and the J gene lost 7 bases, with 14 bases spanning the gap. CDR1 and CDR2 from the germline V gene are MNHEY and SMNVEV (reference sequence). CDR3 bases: TGTGCCAGCAGTCCCCTGGGGAATGGTGAAGCTTTCTTT. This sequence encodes CASSPLGNGEAFF.

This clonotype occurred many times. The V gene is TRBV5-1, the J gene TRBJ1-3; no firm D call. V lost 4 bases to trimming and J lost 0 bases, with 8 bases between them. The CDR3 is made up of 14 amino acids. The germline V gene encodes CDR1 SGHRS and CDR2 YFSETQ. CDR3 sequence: CASSLGISGNTIYF. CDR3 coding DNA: TGCGCCAGCAGCCTCGGGATCTCTGGAAACACCATATATTTT.

The CDR3, as DNA: TGCGCCAGCAGCTTGACTAGCGGGAGTATGAGCGAGCAGTACTTC. Translated: CASSLTSGSMSEQYF. The V and J genes are TRBV5-1 and TRBJ2-7; 11 positions agree with TRBD2. In germline, CDR1 is SGHRS, CDR2 YFSETQ. J was trimmed by 6 bases and V by 1 base; bases with no gene match: 6. The CDR3 consists of 15 residues. The full variable domain, its missing parts supplied by reference TRBV5-1 and TRBJ2-7, is KAGVTQTPRYLIKTRGQQVTLSCSPISGHRSVSWYQQTPGQGLQFLFEYFSETQRNKGNFPGRFSGRQFSNSRSEMNVSTLELGDSALYLCASSLTSGSMSEQYFGPGTRLTVT.

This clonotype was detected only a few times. CDR3 amino acids: CASSASDLYEQYF. The CDR3 bases are TGTGCCAGCAGTGCTAGCGATCTATACGAGCAGTACTTC. The chain uses TRBV9 and TRBJ2-7; D possibly corresponds to TRBD2 (6 bases). Germline V gene data show CDR1 as SGDLS and CDR2 as YYNGEE. The CDR3 sequence is 13 residues long. The ends were cut back, 5 bases at V and 4 bases at J, with 13 bases in the middle.

CDR3 sequence reads: CASSARDEKLFF. DNA of the CDR3: TGTGCCAGCAGTGCTAGGGATGAAAAACTGTTTTTT. V and J are TRBV28 and TRBJ1-4; D unresolved. V was trimmed by 5 bases and J by 6 bases, leaving 7 bases between them. From germline, CDR1 is MDHEN and CDR2 SYDVKM. CDR3 length: 12 amino acids.

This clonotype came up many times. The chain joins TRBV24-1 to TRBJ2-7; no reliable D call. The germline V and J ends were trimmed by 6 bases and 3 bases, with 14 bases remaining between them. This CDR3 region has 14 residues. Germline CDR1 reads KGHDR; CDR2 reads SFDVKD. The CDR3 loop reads CATSSSRANYEQYF. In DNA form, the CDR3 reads TGTGCCACCAGTTCTTCAAGGGCAAACTACGAGCAGTACTTC.

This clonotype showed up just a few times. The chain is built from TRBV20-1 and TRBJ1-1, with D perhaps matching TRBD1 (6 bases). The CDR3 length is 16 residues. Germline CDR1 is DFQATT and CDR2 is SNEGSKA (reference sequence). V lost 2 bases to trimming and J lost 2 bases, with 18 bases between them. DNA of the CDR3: TGCAGTGCTAGAAAAGTGGGCAGGGGAATAAACACTGAAGCTTTCTTT. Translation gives CSARKVGRGINTEAFF.

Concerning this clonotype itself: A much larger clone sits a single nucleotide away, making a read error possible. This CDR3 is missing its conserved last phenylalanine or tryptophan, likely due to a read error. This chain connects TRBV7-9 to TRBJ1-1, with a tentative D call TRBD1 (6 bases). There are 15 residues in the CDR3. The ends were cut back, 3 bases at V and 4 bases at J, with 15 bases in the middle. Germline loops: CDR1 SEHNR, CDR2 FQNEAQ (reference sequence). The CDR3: CASSLDHRVSTEAFL. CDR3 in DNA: TGTGCCAGCAGCTTGGATCACAGGGTATCCACTGAAGCTTTCCTT.